Shown below are 7 T cell receptor beta chains from a single sample sequenced in a study of patients and donors after allogeneic stem cell transplantation. TCRdb independently ran MiXCR on the RT-PCR reads; one entry per CDR3 protein. The table has about 160,000 distinct CDR3 sequences, nearly 25% seen once. The material sequenced was blood, either unsorted or a sorted T cell fraction (not recorded which). Receptors were obtained from a human donor who was either an allogeneic HSCT recipient or a stem cell or donor lymphocyte infusion donor (not recorded which). It is not recorded whose cells these are; they may come from a transplant donor.

The chain recombines TRBV3-1 with TRBJ2-5; TRBD1 is a possible D gene (6 bases). The CDR3 is made up of 16 amino acids. Germline V gene lookup returns CDR1 LGHDT and CDR2 YNNKEL (reference sequence). The V and J ends lost 4 bases and 5 bases respectively, with 20 bases between them. This CDR3 is CASSPYQDSGRETQYF. The CDR3 coding sequence is TGTGCCAGCAGCCCGTACCAGGACAGTGGGCGGGAGACCCAGTACTTC.

This clonotype was counted only a few times. This rearrangement joins TRBV11-3 to TRBJ1-4; D unclear. The CDR3 runs 12 residues. The germline gives CDR1 SGHNT, CDR2 YENEEA. V was cut by 0 bases and J by 15 bases, with 11 bases left in between. In DNA form, the CDR3 reads TGTGCCAGCAGCTTAGATCGAAGTATGGTGTTTTTT. This codes for CASSLDRSMVFF.

The chain has TRBV3-1 and TRBJ2-3; no definite D call. CDR1 and CDR2 from the germline V gene are LGHDT and YNNKEL (reference sequence). The CDR3 consists of 15 residues. The V gene lost 1 base and the J gene lost 4 bases, with 12 bases spanning the gap. The CDR3 is CASSQVEEGSDTQYF. The CDR3 coding sequence is TGTGCCAGCAGCCAAGTCGAAGAAGGGTCAGATACGCAGTATTTT.

This clonotype was counted many times. The chain is built from TRBV12-3 or TRBV12-4 and TRBJ2-7; D might be TRBD1 (5 bases). This CDR3 spans 11 amino acids. V gave up 5 bases and J gave up 5 bases, with 7 bases separating them. The CDR3 DNA is TGTGCCAGCAGTGGGGCCCACGAGCAGTACTTC. It codes for CASSGAHEQYF.

This clonotype was counted between two and nine times. V usage is TRBV29-1 and J usage is TRBJ2-7; D possibly uses TRBD1 or TRBD2 (5 bases each). The V end lost 6 bases, the J end lost 6 bases, and 21 bases lay between the germline ends. This CDR3 region has 14 residues. Germline V gene lookup returns CDR1 SQVTM and CDR2 ANQGSEA. DNA of the CDR3: TGCAGCGTGGTAACCGGGACCCAGAGGGCCGAGCAGTACTTC. Translation gives CSVVTGTQRAEQYF.

This clonotype was observed a few times. CDR3 DNA sequence: TGTGCCAGCAGCGAAGGGGGGCCGCAGCCCCAGCATTTT. This sequence encodes CASSEGGPQPQHF. The V call is TRBV7-2, the J call TRBJ1-5; D is perhaps TRBD1 (6 bases). The V end lost 5 bases, the J end lost 7 bases, and 12 bases lay between the germline ends. Germline CDR1 and CDR2: SGHTA and FQGNSA. This CDR3 has 13 residues. Full variable domain (rest looked up from reference TRBV7-2 and TRBJ1-5): GAGVSQSPSNKVTEKGKDVELRCDPISGHTALYWYRQSLGQGLEFLIYFQGNSAPDKSGLPSDRFSAERTGGSVSTLTIQRTQQEDSAVYLCASSEGGPQPQHFGDGTRLSIL.

In this sample, this clonotype turned up many times. This chain connects TRBV6-6 to TRBJ1-4, with a possible D match to TRBD1 (5 bases). The CDR3 totals 14 residues. Germline V CDR1 and CDR2: MNHNY, SVGAGI (reference sequence). V lost 7 bases and J 7 bases, leaving 16 bases between the germline ends. CDR3 region: CASTNVGGGEKLFF. CDR3 coding DNA: TGTGCCAGCACCAACGTCGGGGGAGGTGAAAAACTGTTTTTT.